This TCR beta chain was identified in a study of T cell clones after liver transplantation. Overall study: Tolerance: complete withdrawal held at least one year, liver enzymes staying within twice normal. Draws occurred before transplant, before withdrawal, and after complete or failed withdrawal.

Generated by immunoSEQ multiplex PCR, the TCRdb table keeps only in-frame clones and is missing some. The sample includes 93,000 or so clones, about 80% of them seen just once. V gave up 3 bases and J gave up 2 bases, with 5 bases separating them. CDR1 MNHNS and CDR2 SASEGT come from the germline V gene. This CDR3 contains 12 residues. Specimen: CD4+ T cells from blood, collected approximately 43 months after liver transplant. The rearrangement links TRBV6-1 to TRBJ2-7; unclear D gene. This clonotype was sampled from a human patient who received a liver transplant. Some T cells could come from the graft donor. The CDR3 nucleotides read TGTGCCAGCAGTGAGGCAGCCTACGAGCAGTACTTC. Residues: CASSEAAYEQYF.